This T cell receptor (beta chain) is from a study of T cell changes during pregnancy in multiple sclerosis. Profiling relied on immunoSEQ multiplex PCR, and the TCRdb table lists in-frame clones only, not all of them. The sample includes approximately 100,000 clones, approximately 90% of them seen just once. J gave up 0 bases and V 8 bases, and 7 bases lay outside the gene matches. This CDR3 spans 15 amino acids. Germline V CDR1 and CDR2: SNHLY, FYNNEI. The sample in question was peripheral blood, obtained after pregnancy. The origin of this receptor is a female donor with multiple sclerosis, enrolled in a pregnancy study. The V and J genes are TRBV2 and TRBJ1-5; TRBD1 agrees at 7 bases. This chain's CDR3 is CASDRDRRSNQPQHF. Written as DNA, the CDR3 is TGTGCCAGCGACCGGGACAGACGTAGCAATCAGCCCCAGCATTTT.